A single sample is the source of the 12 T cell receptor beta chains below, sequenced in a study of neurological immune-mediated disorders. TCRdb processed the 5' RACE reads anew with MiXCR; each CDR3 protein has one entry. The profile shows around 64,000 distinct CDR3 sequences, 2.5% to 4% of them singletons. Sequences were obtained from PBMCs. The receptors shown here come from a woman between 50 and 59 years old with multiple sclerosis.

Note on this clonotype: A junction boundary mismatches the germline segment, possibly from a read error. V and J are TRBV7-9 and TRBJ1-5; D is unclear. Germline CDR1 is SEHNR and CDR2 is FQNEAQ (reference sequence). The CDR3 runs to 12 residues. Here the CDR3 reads CASSLGVKTQNF. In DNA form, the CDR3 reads TGTGCCAGCAGCTTAGGAGTCAAGACCCAGAATTTT.

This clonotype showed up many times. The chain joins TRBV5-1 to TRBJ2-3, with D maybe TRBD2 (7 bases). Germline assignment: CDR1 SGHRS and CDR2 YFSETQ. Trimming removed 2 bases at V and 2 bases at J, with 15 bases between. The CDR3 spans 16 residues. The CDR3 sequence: CASSFLRGADTDTQYF. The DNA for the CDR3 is TGCGCCAGCAGCTTCCTCCGGGGGGCCGACACAGATACGCAGTATTTT.

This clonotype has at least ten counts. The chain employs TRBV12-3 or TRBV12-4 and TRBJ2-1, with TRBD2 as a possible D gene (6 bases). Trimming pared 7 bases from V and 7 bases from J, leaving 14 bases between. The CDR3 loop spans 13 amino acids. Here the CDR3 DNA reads TGTGCCAGCATCCGGGGAGGCGGAAATGAGCAGTTCTTC. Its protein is CASIRGGGNEQFF.

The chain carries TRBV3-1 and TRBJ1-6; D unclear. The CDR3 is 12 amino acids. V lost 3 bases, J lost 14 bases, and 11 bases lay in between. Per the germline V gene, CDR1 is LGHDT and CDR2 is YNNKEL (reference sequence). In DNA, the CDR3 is TGTGCCAGCAGCCAGCCGCCGTCGTCCCTCCACTTT. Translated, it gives CASSQPPSSLHF. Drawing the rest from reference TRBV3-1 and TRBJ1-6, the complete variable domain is DTAVSQTPKYLVTQMGNDKSIKCEQNLGHDTMYWYKQDSKKFLKIMFSYNNKELIINETVPNRFSPKSPDKAHLNLHINSLELGDSAVYFCASSQPPSSLHFGNGTRLTVT.

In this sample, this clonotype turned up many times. The CDR3 reads CAISGPQNTEAFF. The DNA for the CDR3 is TGTGCCATCAGCGGACCGCAGAACACTGAAGCTTTCTTT. The chain joins TRBV10-3 to TRBJ1-1; D is uncertain. V was shortened by 6 bases and J by 1 base, with 9 bases between the two germline ends. In germline, CDR1 is ENHRY, CDR2 SYGVKD. The CDR3 covers 13 residues.

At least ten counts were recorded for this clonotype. The CDR3 nucleotides read TGCAGTGCCATGGGGAGCCCCAGGATGGGGAACTATGGCTACACCTTC. Its translation is CSAMGSPRMGNYGYTF. J is TRBJ1-2 and V is TRBV20-1; D unclear. Looked up from germline, CDR1 is DFQATT and CDR2 is SNEGSKA (reference sequence). This CDR3 contains 16 residues. Trimming shortened V by 6 bases and J by 2 bases, and 22 bases separated the two germline ends.

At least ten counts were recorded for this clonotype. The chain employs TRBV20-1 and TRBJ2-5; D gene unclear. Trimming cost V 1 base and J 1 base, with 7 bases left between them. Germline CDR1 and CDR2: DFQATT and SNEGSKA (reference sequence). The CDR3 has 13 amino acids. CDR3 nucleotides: TGCAGTGCTAGAGCTGTACTCCAAGAGACCCAGTACTTC. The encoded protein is CSARAVLQETQYF.

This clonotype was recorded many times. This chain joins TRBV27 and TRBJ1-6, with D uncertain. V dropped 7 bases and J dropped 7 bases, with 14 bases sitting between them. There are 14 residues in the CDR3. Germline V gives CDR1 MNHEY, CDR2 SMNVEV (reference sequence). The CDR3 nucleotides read TGTGCCAGCAAGAGCGGCCATGGGAATTCACCCCTCCACTTT. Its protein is CASKSGHGNSPLHF.

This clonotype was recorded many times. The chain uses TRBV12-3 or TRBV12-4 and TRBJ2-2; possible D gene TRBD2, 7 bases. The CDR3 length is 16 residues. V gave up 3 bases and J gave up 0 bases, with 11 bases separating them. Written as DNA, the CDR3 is TGTGCCAGCAGTTTGGCGGGGGCCACGAACACCGGGGAGCTGTTTTTT. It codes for CASSLAGATNTGELFF.

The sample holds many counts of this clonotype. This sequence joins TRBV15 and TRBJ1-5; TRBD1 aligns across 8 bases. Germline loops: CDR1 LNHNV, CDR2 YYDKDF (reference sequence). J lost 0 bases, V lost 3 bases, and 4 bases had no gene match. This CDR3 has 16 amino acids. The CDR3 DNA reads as TGTGCCACCAGCAGGGACAGGGCCGATAGCAATCAGCCCCAGCATTTT. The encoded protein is CATSRDRADSNQPQHF.

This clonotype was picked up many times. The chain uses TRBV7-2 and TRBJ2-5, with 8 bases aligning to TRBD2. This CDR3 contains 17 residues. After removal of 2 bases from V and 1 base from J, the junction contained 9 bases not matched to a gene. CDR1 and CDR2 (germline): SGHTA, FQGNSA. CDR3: CASSLQLGGGIQETQYF. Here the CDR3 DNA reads TGTGCCAGCAGCTTACAGCTGGGCGGGGGGATCCAAGAGACCCAGTACTTC.

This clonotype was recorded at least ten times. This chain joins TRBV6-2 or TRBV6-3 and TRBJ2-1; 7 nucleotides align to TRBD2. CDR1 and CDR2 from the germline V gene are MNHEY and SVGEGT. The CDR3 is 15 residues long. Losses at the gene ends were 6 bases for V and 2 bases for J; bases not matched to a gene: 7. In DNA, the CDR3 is TGTGCCAGCAGCCCAGTGGCGGGAGCCTACAATGAGCAGTTCTTC. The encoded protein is CASSPVAGAYNEQFF.